This T cell receptor (beta chain) is drawn from a study of T cell responses to AZD1222 COVID-19 vaccine. Whole-study findings and limits: Most donors were white British and more were female, and clonal diversity was possibly underestimated. Unmutated variant regions reportedly attract nearly half of all spike-specific TCRs.

The CDR3 is 13 amino acids. The germline V gene encodes CDR1 SGHDN and CDR2 FVKESK. Trimming took off 5 bases at V and 6 bases at J, with 14 bases between the two ends. Produced via immunoSEQ multiplex PCR; TCRdb's table is partial and in-frame only. The data show roughly 120,000 clones, 70% to 90% seen once. This clone was seen just once. What it recognizes is unknown. Specimen: peripheral blood, collected on day 0 of AZD1222 vaccination. V is TRBV14 and J is TRBJ2-7, with a possible D match to TRBD1 (5 bases). This TCR came from an adult in good health. CDR3 residues: CASSTTRGGEQYV. Written as DNA, the CDR3 is TGTGCCAGCAGCACCACAAGGGGCGGCGAGCAGTACGTC.